A single sample is the source of the 23 T cell receptor beta chains below, sequenced in a study of shared clonotypes between healthy human individuals. CD45RO-negative CD8 cells positively selected for CCR7 made up the naive population, which excluded terminally differentiated effector memory CD45RA+ cells. The method was immunoSEQ multiplex PCR; TCRdb's version includes in-frame clones alone and lacks a portion of them. The repertoire holds millions of clones, roughly 91% seen once, with around 1.7% in the top ten. The sample taken for sequencing was naive CD8+ T cells from PBMCs. Receptors originate from a man aged 18-30 years in good health. Some clones in this sample may be carry-over from other donors' samples.

The rearrangement uses TRBV27 and TRBJ1-1; D may be TRBD1 (6 bases). Trimming left V 1 base short and J 3 bases short, with 12 bases between. The CDR3 totals 15 residues. Germline V gene lookup returns CDR1 MNHEY and CDR2 SMNVEV (reference sequence). The CDR3 region is CASSLWGGADTEAFF. As DNA, the CDR3 is TGTGCCAGCAGTTTATGGGGGGGGGCTGACACTGAAGCTTTCTTT.

The rearrangement uses TRBV9 and TRBJ1-2, with no clear D. Germline lookup yields CDR1 SGDLS and CDR2 YYNGEE. V lost 4 bases and J lost 0, with 10 bases in between. This CDR3 has 14 residues. CDR3 DNA: TGTGCCAGCAGCCCTAACAGTGCTAACTATGGCTACACCTTC. Its protein is CASSPNSANYGYTF.

The gene calls are TRBV27 and TRBJ2-1; 7 bases agree with TRBD2. Trimming removed 3 bases from V and 6 bases from J; junction bases left unmatched: 8. Germline V gene data show CDR1 as MNHEY and CDR2 as SMNVEV (reference sequence). CDR3 size: 15 residues. The CDR3, as DNA: TGTGCCAGCAGTTTCTACACGGGAGGATTCAATGAGCAGTTCTTC. Amino acid sequence: CASSFYTGGFNEQFF.

Comments on this clone: Other DNA sequences in this specimen translate into the identical CDR3. This chain links TRBV9 with TRBJ2-7; no firm D call. V was clipped by 0 bases and J by 1 base, with 8 bases between them. Germline CDR1 reads SGDLS; CDR2 reads YYNGEE. The CDR3 is made up of 14 amino acids. The CDR3 nucleotides are TGTGCCAGCAGCGTAGAGGACGGTTCCTACGAGCAGTACTTC. It encodes CASSVEDGSYEQYF.

The chain joins TRBV28 to TRBJ2-5, with 9 bases matching TRBD1. The CDR3 is 19 residues long. Losses at the gene ends were 1 base for V and 7 bases for J; bases not matched to a gene: 19. Germline CDR1 MDHEN, CDR2 SYDVKM. CDR3 protein: CASSLLTPSGQGFVWTQYF. The CDR3 DNA reads TGTGCCAGCAGTTTATTAACGCCTTCGGGACAGGGTTTCGTATGGACCCAGTACTTC.

The count of this clone is one. The chain has TRBV28 and TRBJ2-2; possibly TRBD1 for D (6 bases). The CDR3 contains 20 residues. Germline V gene sequence: CDR1 MDHEN, CDR2 SYDVKM. V shed 6 bases and J shed 6 bases, with 32 bases lying between them. CDR3 in amino acids: CASSTRVGASEGFVAGELFF. CDR3 bases: TGTGCCAGCAGCACAAGGGTGGGGGCTTCTGAAGGTTTTGTCGCCGGGGAGCTGTTTTTT.

This clone is a singleton in its sample. The chain carries TRBV7-3 and TRBJ1-2, with D maybe TRBD1 (6 bases). With 4 bases removed from V and 2 bases from J, the gap between germline ends came to 11 bases. This CDR3 is 14 amino acids long. CDR1 and CDR2 (germline): SGHTA, FQGTGA. This CDR3 reads CASSSTDRNYGYTF. The CDR3, as DNA: TGTGCCAGCAGCTCTACGGACAGAAACTATGGCTACACCTTC.

This chain joins TRBV7-9 and TRBJ2-7; a weak D match, TRBD2 (6 bases). V was shortened by 3 bases and J by 4 bases, with 19 bases between the two germline ends. This CDR3 has 16 residues. Germline V lookup: CDR1 SEHNR, CDR2 FQNEAQ (reference sequence). CDR3 loop: CASSFQAGAGPYEQYF. CDR3 sequence (DNA): TGTGCCAGCAGCTTTCAAGCGGGTGCGGGTCCATACGAGCAGTACTTC.

V usage is TRBV7-9 and J usage is TRBJ2-7, with TRBD1 matching over 7 bases. The CDR3 length is 14 residues. Germline CDR1 SEHNR, CDR2 FQNEAQ (reference sequence). V gave up 5 bases and J gave up 4 bases; unmatched junction bases: 8. CDR3 DNA sequence: TGTGCCAGCAGCGAAGGGACAGATCCTTACGAGCAGTACTTC. Translated, it gives CASSEGTDPYEQYF.

This clone was detected once. This chain's CDR3 is CASRDLIGYTF. The CDR3, as DNA: TGTGCCAGCAGGGACCTTATTGGCTACACCTTC. The V gene is TRBV25-1, the J gene TRBJ1-2; D gene ambiguous. The CDR3 consists of 11 residues. Trimming left V 6 bases short and J 7 bases short, with 9 bases between. Germline values: CDR1 MGHDK, CDR2 SYGVNS.

The V call is TRBV6-1, the J call TRBJ1-4, with 7 bases matching TRBD1. The CDR3 covers 15 residues. Germline loops: CDR1 MNHNS, CDR2 SASEGT. V trimming: 8 bases; J trimming: 8 bases; junction bases outside the gene matches: 14. CDR3 protein: CASHSRRGVGEKLFF. The CDR3 region has the DNA TGTGCCAGCCATTCGCGCAGGGGGGTAGGGGAAAAACTGTTTTTT.

The chain links TRBV21-1 to TRBJ2-7; the D segment call TRBD1 is taken from the table without a DNA check. TRBV21-1 is annotated as a pseudogene. The CDR3 runs to 18 residues. CDR3 DNA: TGTGCCAGCAGCAAAAGAGCAAGAGGACACATGAGCTCCTACGAGCAGTACTTC. Translated: CASSKRARGHMSSYEQYF.

This chain joins TRBV2 and TRBJ2-7; 10 positions match TRBD2. CDR1 and CDR2 from the germline V gene are SNHLY and FYNNEI. This CDR3 contains 13 residues. With 8 bases clipped from V and 4 bases from J, the junction kept 5 bases outside the gene matches. CDR3 nucleotide sequence: TGTGCCAGCCAAGCGGGAGGGCCGTACGAGCAGTACTTC. Encoded protein: CASQAGGPYEQYF.

The gene calls are TRBV5-5 and TRBJ2-7, with D perhaps assigned TRBD1 or TRBD2 (5 bases each). Per germline, CDR1 SGHKS and CDR2 YYEKEE (reference sequence). The CDR3 length is 15 residues. The V gene lost 6 bases and the J gene lost 3 bases, with 19 bases spanning the gap. CDR3 sequence: CASNPWLGDGYEQYF. CDR3 nucleotides: TGTGCCAGCAACCCCTGGCTAGGGGACGGCTACGAGCAGTACTTC.

The rearrangement uses TRBV6-1 and TRBJ1-1, with D unclear. The germline V gene encodes CDR1 MNHNS and CDR2 SASEGT. CDR3 length equals 15 residues. The ends were cut back, 3 bases at V and 4 bases at J, with 15 bases in the middle. Here the CDR3 reads CASSETRSWITEAFF. CDR3 bases: TGTGCCAGCAGTGAGACCAGGTCCTGGATCACTGAAGCTTTCTTT.

The rearrangement joins TRBV13 to TRBJ1-2; maybe TRBD1 (5 bases). V lost 5 bases and J 8 bases, leaving 15 bases between the germline ends. The CDR3 extends over 13 amino acids. The germline gives CDR1 PRHDT, CDR2 FYEKMQ (reference sequence). As DNA, the CDR3 is TGTGCCAGCAGCCAGGGAAGGTACAACGGCTACACCTTC. It specifies CASSQGRYNGYTF. The full variable domain, in which reference TRBV13 and TRBJ1-2 provide the parts outside the CDR3, is AAGVIQSPRHLIKEKRETATLKCYPIPRHDTVYWYQQGPGQDPQFLISFYEKMQSDKGSIPDRFSAQQFSDYHSELNMSSLELGDSALYFCASSQGRYNGYTFGSGTRLTVV.

The J gene is TRBJ2-5, the V gene TRBV21-1; the table's D gene call, TRBD1, was not cross checked with the DNA. TRBV21-1 has pseudogene status. The CDR3 runs to 14 residues. The CDR3 is CASRSTGVGETQYF. The CDR3 bases are TGTGCCAGCAGAAGCACAGGGGTCGGGGAGACCCAGTACTTC.

This clone was picked up a small number of times. CDR3 nucleotides: TGTGCCAGCAGCGTAGCTGCAGGGACCAACACTGAAGCTTTCTTT. Translation gives CASSVAAGTNTEAFF. The chain combines TRBV9 with TRBJ1-1; D is perhaps TRBD1 (5 bases). Trimming took 0 bases from V and 2 from J, leaving 11 bases between them. This CDR3 has 15 amino acids. Germline CDR1 reads SGDLS; CDR2 reads YYNGEE.

The chain links TRBV19 to TRBJ2-1; no clear D gene. CDR1 and CDR2 (germline): LNHDA, SQIVND (reference sequence). The CDR3 has 12 residues. V was shortened by 5 bases and J by 7 bases, with 9 bases between the two germline ends. The CDR3 DNA sequence: TGTGCCAGTAGTCTGCCTCGGAATGAGCAGTTCTTC. Translated: CASSLPRNEQFF.

The chain employs TRBV7-9 and TRBJ1-2; unclear D gene. CDR1 SEHNR and CDR2 FQNEAQ come from the germline V gene (reference sequence). The CDR3 length is 14 residues. The V end lost 1 base, the J end lost 4 bases, and 10 bases lay between the germline ends. The CDR3 DNA reads TGTGCCAGCAGCTTAGGACTGGGGTTCTATGGCTACACCTTC. Translating it yields CASSLGLGFYGYTF.

The chain uses TRBV7-6 and TRBJ2-1, with D unresolved. V gave up 1 base and J gave up 10 bases, with 8 bases separating them. The germline CDR1 and CDR2 sequences are SGHVS and FNYEAQ. This CDR3 contains 12 residues. The CDR3 loop reads CASSLGDLEQFF. The CDR3 nucleotides read TGTGCCAGCAGCTTAGGGGATCTAGAGCAGTTCTTC.

The chain combines TRBV6-1 with TRBJ1-2; 8 nucleotides match TRBD1. The CDR3 runs to 16 residues. Germline CDR1 reads MNHNS; CDR2 reads SASEGT. V shed 2 bases and J 3 bases; nucleotides not matched to a gene: 8. CDR3 residues: CASSETSGTGDYGYTF. CDR3 coding DNA: TGTGCCAGCAGTGAAACTTCCGGGACAGGAGACTATGGCTACACCTTC.

The chain combines TRBV29-1 with TRBJ1-1, with D perhaps matching TRBD1 (5 bases). CDR1 and CDR2 from the germline V gene are SQVTM and ANQGSEA. This CDR3 contains 10 residues. V lost 8 bases and J lost 4, with 8 bases in between. CDR3 residues: CSFGGTEAFF. As DNA, the CDR3 is TGCAGCTTTGGGGGCACTGAAGCTTTCTTT.